The source of this TCR beta chain is a study of blood T cell repertoires in COVID-19. Two negative PCRs, clearance, or symptom resolution characterized the recovered Cohort 3 donors. Assay: immunoSEQ multiplex PCR; the TCRdb copy retains only in-frame clones and omits some. The sample lists 250,000 to 300,000 clones; 89% were seen once. With 5 bases removed from V and 6 bases from J, the gap between germline ends came to 18 bases. Germline loops: CDR1 LNHDA, CDR2 SQIVND (reference sequence). The CDR3 is made up of 15 amino acids. The sequencing input was PBMCs or T cells enriched from blood (not recorded which). The TCR sequence derives from an older woman who had recovered from COVID-19. This chain links TRBV19 with TRBJ2-3, with D possibly TRBD2 on 6 matching bases. In nucleotides, the CDR3 is TGTGCCAGTAGTCCCTTCGGGGGTCCAGGGGATACGCAGTATTTT. It is translated as CASSPFGGPGDTQYF. Full variable domain (outside the CDR3, taken from reference TRBV19 and TRBJ2-3): DGGITQSPKYLFRKEGQNVTLSCEQNLNHDAMYWYRQDPGQGLRLIYYSQIVNDFQKGDIAEGYSVSREKKESFPLTVTSAQKNPTAFYLCASSPFGGPGDTQYFGPGTRLTVL.